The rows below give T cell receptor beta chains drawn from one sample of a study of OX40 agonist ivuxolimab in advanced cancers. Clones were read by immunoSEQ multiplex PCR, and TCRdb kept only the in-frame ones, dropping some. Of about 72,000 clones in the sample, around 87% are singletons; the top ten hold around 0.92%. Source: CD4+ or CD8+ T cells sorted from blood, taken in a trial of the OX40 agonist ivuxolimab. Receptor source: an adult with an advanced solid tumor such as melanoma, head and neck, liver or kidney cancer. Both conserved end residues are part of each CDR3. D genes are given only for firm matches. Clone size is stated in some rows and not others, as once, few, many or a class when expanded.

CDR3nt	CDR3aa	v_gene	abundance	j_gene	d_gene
TGTGCCAGCAGAAAGGGACAGTCCTACGAGCAGTACTTC	CASRKGQSYEQYF	TRBV5-4	-	TRBJ2-7	TRBD1
TGTGCCAGTAGTATGCAAGCTAACTATGGCTACACCTTC	CASSMQANYGYTF	TRBV19	-	TRBJ1-2	-
TGTGCCAGCAGCCTAACACGGAATGAGCAGTTCTTC	CASSLTRNEQFF	TRBV5-6	-	TRBJ2-1	-
TGCGCCAGCAGCCAAGAATTGGGGGCCTCCTCTGGAAACACCATATATTTT	CASSQELGASSGNTIYF	TRBV4-1	-	TRBJ1-3	-
TGTGCCAGCAGTCGCGAGGGGGGCCAATTTTCACCCCTCCACTTT	CASSREGGQFSPLHF	TRBV27	-	TRBJ1-6	-
TGTGCCTGGAGTGCACGGACTAGCGGAGCTACGATGCGGTACTTC	CAWSARTSGATMRYF	TRBV30	-	TRBJ2-7	TRBD2
TGTGCCAGCAGCGTCATGGGGAGGGCGGATTATGGCTACACCTTC	CASSVMGRADYGYTF	TRBV9	-	TRBJ1-2	-
TGTGCCAGCAGTGAAGGGGTTCAGGGATGGCAGCCCCAGCATTTT	CASSEGVQGWQPQHF	TRBV6-1	-	TRBJ1-5	-
TGCGCCAGCAGCTTGGCGCCCGGACAGGGGTTTGGGGCCTACGAGCAGTACTTC	CASSLAPGQGFGAYEQYF	TRBV5-1	-	TRBJ2-7	TRBD1
TGTGCTAGCAGCTTAGGGCGGCTGATCTCCCCCCAAGAGACCCAGTACTTC	CASSLGRLISPQETQYF	TRBV7-7	few	TRBJ2-5	-
TGTGCCAGCAGCTTAGGTTCAGGGATGAACACTGAAGCTTTCTTT	CASSLGSGMNTEAFF	TRBV7-2	-	TRBJ1-1	-